This TCR beta chain was sequenced for a study of T-cell reconstitution after alpha-beta-depleted transplantation in children. The library targeted TCRbeta and was prepared with unique molecular identifiers. Via MiXCR, TCRdb re-called the PCR reads, giving one row per CDR3 protein. This table holds 780,000 or so distinct CDR3 sequences, 15% to 20% found once. The CDR3 sequence is 14 residues long. CDR1 LNHDA and CDR2 SQIVND come from the germline V gene (reference sequence). The germline V and J ends were trimmed by 2 bases and 6 bases, with 11 bases remaining between them. The specimen comprised PBMCs, mostly from graft donor cells, sampled 360 days after TCRalphabeta/CD19-depleted stem cell transplant. The receptor was derived from a male patient younger than 18 who had a stem cell transplant for acute lymphoblastic leukemia, so the T cells may come from the graft donor. The chain is built from TRBV19 and TRBJ2-1; D gene unclear. The CDR3 is CASSIIGPTNEQFF. DNA of the CDR3: TGTGCCAGTAGTATAATAGGGCCTACCAATGAGCAGTTCTTC.